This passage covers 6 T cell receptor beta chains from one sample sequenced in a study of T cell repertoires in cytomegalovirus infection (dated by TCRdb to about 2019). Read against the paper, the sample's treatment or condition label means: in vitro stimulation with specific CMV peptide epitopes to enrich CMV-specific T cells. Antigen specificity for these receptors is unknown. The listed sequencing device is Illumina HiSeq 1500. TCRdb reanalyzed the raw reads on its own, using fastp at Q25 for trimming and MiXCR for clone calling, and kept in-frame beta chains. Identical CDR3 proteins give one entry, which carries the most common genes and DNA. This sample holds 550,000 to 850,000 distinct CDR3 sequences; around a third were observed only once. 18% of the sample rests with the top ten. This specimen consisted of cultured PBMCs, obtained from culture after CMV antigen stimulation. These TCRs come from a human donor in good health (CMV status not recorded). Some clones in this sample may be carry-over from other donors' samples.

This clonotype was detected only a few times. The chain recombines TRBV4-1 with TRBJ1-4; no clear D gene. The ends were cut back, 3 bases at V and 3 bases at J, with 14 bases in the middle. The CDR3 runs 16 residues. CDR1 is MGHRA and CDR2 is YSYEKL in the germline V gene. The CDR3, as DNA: TGCGCCAGCAGCCACCAAAACACCGGGGCTAATGAAAAACTGTTTTTT. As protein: CASSHQNTGANEKLFF.

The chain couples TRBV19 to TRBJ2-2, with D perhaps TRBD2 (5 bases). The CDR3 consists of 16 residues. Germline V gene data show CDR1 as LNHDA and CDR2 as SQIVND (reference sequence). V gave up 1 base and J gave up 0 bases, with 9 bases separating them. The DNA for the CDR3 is TGTGCCAGTAGTATAGCCGGGGAACCGAACACCGGGGAGCTGTTTTTT. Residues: CASSIAGEPNTGELFF.

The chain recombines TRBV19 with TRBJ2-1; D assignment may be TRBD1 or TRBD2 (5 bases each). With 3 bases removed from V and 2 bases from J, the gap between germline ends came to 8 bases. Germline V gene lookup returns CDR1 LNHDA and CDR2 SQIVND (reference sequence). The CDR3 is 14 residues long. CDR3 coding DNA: TGTGCCAGTAGTATGTCGGGACCCTACAATGAGCAGTTCTTC. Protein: CASSMSGPYNEQFF.

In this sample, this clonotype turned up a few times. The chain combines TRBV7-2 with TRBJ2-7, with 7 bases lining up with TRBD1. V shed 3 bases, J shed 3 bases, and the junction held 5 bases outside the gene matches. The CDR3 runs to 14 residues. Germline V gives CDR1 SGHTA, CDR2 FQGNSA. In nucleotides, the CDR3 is TGTGCCAGCAGCTTGTCAGGGGGAAACTACGAGCAGTACTTC. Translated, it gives CASSLSGGNYEQYF.

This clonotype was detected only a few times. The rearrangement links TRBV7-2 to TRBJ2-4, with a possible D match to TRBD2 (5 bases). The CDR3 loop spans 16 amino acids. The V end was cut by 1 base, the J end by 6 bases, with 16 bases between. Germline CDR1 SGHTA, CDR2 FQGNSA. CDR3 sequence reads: CASSLGGVSPGNIQYF. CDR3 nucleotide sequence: TGTGCCAGCAGCTTAGGGGGAGTTTCTCCGGGAAACATTCAGTACTTC.

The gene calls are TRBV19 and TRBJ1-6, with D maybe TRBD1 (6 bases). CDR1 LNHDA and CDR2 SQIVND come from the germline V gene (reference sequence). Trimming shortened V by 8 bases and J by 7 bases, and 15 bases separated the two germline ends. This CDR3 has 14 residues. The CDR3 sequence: CASRPQGSNSPLHF. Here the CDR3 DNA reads TGTGCCAGTCGCCCCCAGGGGTCAAATTCACCCCTCCACTTT. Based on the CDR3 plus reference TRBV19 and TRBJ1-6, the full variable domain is DGGITQSPKYLFRKEGQNVTLSCEQNLNHDAMYWYRQDPGQGLRLIYYSQIVNDFQKGDIAEGYSVSREKKESFPLTVTSAQKNPTAFYLCASRPQGSNSPLHFGNGTRLTVT.